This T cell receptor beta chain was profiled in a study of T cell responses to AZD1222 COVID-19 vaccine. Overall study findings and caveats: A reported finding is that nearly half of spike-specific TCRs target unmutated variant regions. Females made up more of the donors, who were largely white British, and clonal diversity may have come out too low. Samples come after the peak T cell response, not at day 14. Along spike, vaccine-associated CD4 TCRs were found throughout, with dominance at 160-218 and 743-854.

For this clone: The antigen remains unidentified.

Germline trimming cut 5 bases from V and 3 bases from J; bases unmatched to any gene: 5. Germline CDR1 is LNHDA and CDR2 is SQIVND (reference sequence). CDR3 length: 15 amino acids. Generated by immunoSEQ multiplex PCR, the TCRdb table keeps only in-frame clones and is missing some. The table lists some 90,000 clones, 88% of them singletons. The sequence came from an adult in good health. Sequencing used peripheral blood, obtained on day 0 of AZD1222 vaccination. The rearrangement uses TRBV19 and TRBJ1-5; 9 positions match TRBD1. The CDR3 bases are TGTGCCAGTAGTCCGGGACAGGGTTCCAATCAGCCCCAGCATTTT. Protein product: CASSPGQGSNQPQHF.